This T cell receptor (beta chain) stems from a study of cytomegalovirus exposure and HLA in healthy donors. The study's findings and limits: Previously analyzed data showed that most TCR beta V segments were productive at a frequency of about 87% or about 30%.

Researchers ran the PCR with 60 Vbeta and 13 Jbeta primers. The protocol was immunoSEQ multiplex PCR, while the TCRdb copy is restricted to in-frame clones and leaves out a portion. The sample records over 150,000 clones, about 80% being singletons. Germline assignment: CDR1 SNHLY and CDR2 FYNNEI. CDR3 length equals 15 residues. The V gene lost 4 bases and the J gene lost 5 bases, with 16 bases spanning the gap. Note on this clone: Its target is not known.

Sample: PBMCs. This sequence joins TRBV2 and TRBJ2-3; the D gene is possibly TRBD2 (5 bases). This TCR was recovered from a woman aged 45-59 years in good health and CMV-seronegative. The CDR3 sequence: CASSVNGIRVDTQYF. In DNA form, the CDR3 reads TGTGCCAGCAGTGTGAACGGGATTCGCGTAGATACGCAGTATTTT.